The 15 T cell receptor beta chains listed next were all sequenced from one sample in a study of T-cell reconstitution after alpha-beta-depleted transplantation in children. Preparation of the TCRbeta library involved a method that used unique molecular identifiers. Each CDR3 protein is one row after TCRdb ran MiXCR on the PCR reads. The table shows about 500,000 distinct CDR3 sequences, with around a third occurring only once. The sample in question was PBMCs from the stem cell graft donor, obtained from the stem cell graft. These receptors were obtained from a human donor who donated a stem cell graft to a child with aplastic anemia.

The chain carries TRBV6-5 and TRBJ2-1, with D possibly TRBD1 on 5 matching bases. The CDR3 loop spans 11 amino acids. Germline CDR1 reads MNHEY; CDR2 reads SVGAGI. The V and J ends lost 6 bases and 8 bases respectively, with 8 bases between them. In DNA, the CDR3 is TGTGCCAGCAGGGCCAGGGATGAGCAGTTCTTC. Its protein is CASRARDEQFF.

The chain combines TRBV6-2 or TRBV6-3 with TRBJ2-7; unclear D gene. V lost 2 bases and J lost 3, with 14 bases in between. The germline CDR1 and CDR2 sequences are MNHEY and SVGEGT. This CDR3 comprises 15 residues. The CDR3 protein is CASSYRPGPFYEQYV. For the CDR3, the DNA is TGTGCCAGCAGTTACAGACCAGGACCTTTCTACGAGCAGTACGTC.

This clonotype has only a few counts. This chain's CDR3 is CASRTRAGGSSYEQYF. The CDR3 coding sequence is TGTGCCAGCAGAACCAGAGCGGGAGGCTCCTCCTACGAGCAGTACTTC. The J gene is TRBJ2-7, the V gene TRBV6-2 or TRBV6-3; 9 bases are shared with TRBD2. Per germline, CDR1 MNHEY and CDR2 SVGEGT. With 6 bases clipped from V and 0 bases from J, the junction kept 9 bases outside the gene matches. CDR3 length: 16 amino acids.

CDR3 nucleotide sequence: TGTGCCAGCAGCTTGGAAGGGGTTCGCTACGAGCAGTACTTC. Its protein is CASSLEGVRYEQYF. This chain uses TRBV5-5 with TRBJ2-7, with D maybe TRBD1 (5 bases). CDR1 and CDR2 (germline): SGHKS, YYEKEE (reference sequence). The germline V and J ends were trimmed by 0 bases and 3 bases, with 10 bases remaining between them. This CDR3 has 14 residues.

V is TRBV20-1 and J is TRBJ2-5, with no clear D. Germline V gene lookup returns CDR1 DFQATT and CDR2 SNEGSKA (reference sequence). The CDR3 covers 11 residues. The V end lost 5 bases, the J end lost 5 bases, and 9 bases lay between the germline ends. CDR3 sequence (DNA): TGCAGTGCTGCTGTATCGGAGACCCAGTACTTC. It encodes CSAAVSETQYF.

This clonotype was counted a few times. V is TRBV9 and J is TRBJ1-2; TRBD1 might be the D (6 bases). V gave up 1 base and J gave up 8 bases, with 21 bases separating them. The CDR3 loop spans 16 amino acids. Germline V CDR1 and CDR2: SGDLS, YYNGEE. CDR3: CASSVPNRDTKEGYTF. The CDR3 region has the DNA TGTGCCAGCAGCGTACCTAACCGGGACACCAAGGAGGGCTACACCTTC.

V gene TRBV7-9 combines with J gene TRBJ2-1; weak D call: TRBD2 (5 bases). This CDR3 is built from 15 residues. Looked up from germline, CDR1 is SEHNR and CDR2 is FQNEAQ (reference sequence). With 5 bases removed from V and 6 bases from J, the gap between germline ends came to 17 bases. CDR3: CASSIVLAVFNEQFF. The CDR3 DNA is TGTGCCAGCAGCATAGTGCTAGCTGTATTCAATGAGCAGTTCTTC.

The chain recombines TRBV19 with TRBJ2-1, with 10 bases matching TRBD2. Germline-derived CDR1 and CDR2 are LNHDA and SQIVND (reference sequence). Trimming at V came to 7 bases and at J to 7 bases, leaving 16 bases not matched to a gene. CDR3 length: 17 residues. CDR3 DNA: TGTGCCAGTACCCTAACCCTCCTAGCGGGAGTAGAGAATGAGCAGTTCTTC. Its protein is CASTLTLLAGVENEQFF.

The V and J genes are TRBV27 and TRBJ2-3; TRBD1 might be the D (5 bases). Trimming removed 3 bases from V and 2 bases from J, with 12 bases in between. CDR1 and CDR2 from the germline V gene are MNHEY and SMNVEV (reference sequence). CDR3 length equals 15 residues. The CDR3 DNA follows: TGTGCCAGCAGTTTTTCACAGGTGAACACAGATACGCAGTATTTT. Encoded protein: CASSFSQVNTDTQYF.

This clonotype was picked up a small number of times. The chain uses TRBV18 and TRBJ2-3, with D hard to call. The germline V gene encodes CDR1 KGHSH and CDR2 LQKENI. The CDR3 covers 14 residues. V was cut by 3 bases and J by 2 bases, with 9 bases left in between. The CDR3 region is CASSPTVSTDTQYF. CDR3 DNA sequence: TGTGCCAGCTCACCTACGGTTTCCACAGATACGCAGTATTTT.

The chain recombines TRBV5-6 with TRBJ2-2; 7 bases agree with TRBD1. The germline CDR1 and CDR2 sequences are SGHDT and YYEEEE. V trimming: 3 bases; J trimming: 5 bases; junction bases outside the gene matches: 10. The CDR3 is made up of 16 amino acids. CDR3 sequence: CASSSPRDSLTGELFF. The CDR3 DNA follows: TGTGCCAGCAGCTCTCCCCGGGACAGCCTTACCGGGGAGCTGTTTTTT.

This clonotype was detected a few times. J is TRBJ1-1 and V is TRBV20-1, with D uncertain. Between the trimmed V and J ends, which lost 2 bases and 1 base, there was a span of 11 bases. The CDR3 is 14 residues long. Per germline, CDR1 DFQATT and CDR2 SNEGSKA (reference sequence). CDR3 nucleotide sequence: TGCAGTGCTAGATTTGGTTTTTGGAACACTGAAGCTTTCTTT. Translated: CSARFGFWNTEAFF.

Only a few counts were recorded for this clonotype. This chain links TRBV15 with TRBJ2-5; 13 nucleotides align to TRBD2. CDR1 and CDR2 (germline): LNHNV, YYDKDF (reference sequence). The CDR3 consists of 16 residues. The junction had 5 bases not matched to a gene; V was cut back by 6 bases and J by 1 base. CDR3 in DNA: TGTGCCACCAGACCGACTAGCGGGAGGCCCCAAGAGACCCAGTACTTC. It encodes CATRPTSGRPQETQYF.

This clonotype turned up a few times. The chain is built from TRBV7-2 and TRBJ1-4, with unresolved D. V lost 5 bases and J 5 bases, leaving 18 bases between the germline ends. Germline CDR1 reads SGHTA; CDR2 reads FQGNSA. The CDR3 extends over 16 amino acids. The CDR3 nucleotides are TGTGCCAGCAGCCAGCAACGACCGAGCAGGAATGAAAAACTGTTTTTT. Translation: CASSQQRPSRNEKLFF. Variable domain in full (rest from reference TRBV7-2 and TRBJ1-4): GAGVSQSPSNKVTEKGKDVELRCDPISGHTALYWYRQSLGQGLEFLIYFQGNSAPDKSGLPSDRFSAERTGGSVSTLTIQRTQQEDSAVYLCASSQQRPSRNEKLFFGSGTQLSVL.

The chain is built from TRBV20-1 and TRBJ2-1, with 11 positions matching TRBD2. The trim removed 3 bases at V and 8 bases at J, leaving 6 bases unmatched. There are 14 residues in the CDR3. In germline, CDR1 is DFQATT, CDR2 SNEGSKA (reference sequence). CDR3 region: CSASYPGLADEQFF. The DNA of the CDR3 is TGCAGTGCTAGCTACCCGGGACTAGCGGATGAGCAGTTCTTC.